These 19 T cell receptor beta chains originate from one sample sequenced in a study of cytomegalovirus exposure and HLA in healthy donors. Use of 60 Vbeta and 13 Jbeta primers characterized the PCR. Profiled with immunoSEQ multiplex PCR; TCRdb holds only in-frame clones, not every one. This table holds 100,000 to 150,000 clones, around 80% found once. The sequenced sample consisted of PBMCs. These receptors all stem from a man between 45 and 60 years old in good health and CMV-seronegative.

The rearrangement joins TRBV7-9 to TRBJ2-1; tentatively, D is TRBD2 (6 bases). There are 18 residues in the CDR3. Trimming left V 0 bases short and J 1 base short, with 16 bases between. CDR1 is SEHNR, CDR2 FQNEAQ, per germline (reference sequence). The CDR3: CASSLAGGAGQSYNEQFF. The CDR3 DNA sequence: TGTGCCAGCAGCTTAGCGGGGGGAGCGGGCCAATCCTACAATGAGCAGTTCTTC. Combining the CDR3 with reference TRBV7-9 and TRBJ2-1 gives the whole variable domain DTGVSQNPRHKITKRGQNVTFRCDPISEHNRLYWYRQTLGQGPEFLTYFQNEAQLEKSRLLSDRFSAERPKGSFSTLEIQRTEQGDSAMYLCASSLAGGAGQSYNEQFFGPGTRLTVL.

This chain connects TRBV5-4 to TRBJ2-1; 12 nucleotides align to TRBD2. The CDR3 spans 15 residues. Per germline, CDR1 SGHNT and CDR2 YYREEE (reference sequence). V lost 2 bases to trimming and J lost 9 bases; unmatched junction nucleotides: 6. The CDR3 region is CASSFPSGGAVEQFF. CDR3 DNA: TGTGCCAGCAGCTTTCCTAGCGGGGGGGCGGTTGAGCAGTTCTTC.

The chain uses TRBV7-2 and TRBJ2-1; 12 positions agree with TRBD2. Germline CDR1 SGHTA, CDR2 FQGNSA. The V segment lost 5 bases and the J segment 4 bases; nucleotides outside the gene matches: 6. This CDR3 region has 16 residues. The CDR3 reads CASSVTSGGIYNEQFF. CDR3 DNA sequence: TGTGCCAGCAGCGTGACTAGCGGGGGAATATACAATGAGCAGTTCTTC.

This clone was observed a handful of times. This chain joins TRBV5-1 and TRBJ1-1; no definite D call. The CDR3 consists of 14 residues. V was pared by 3 bases and J by 2 bases, with 11 bases between. The germline CDR1 and CDR2 sequences are SGHRS and YFSETQ. CDR3 nucleotide sequence: TGCGCCAGCAGCTCCTCGGCGGATAACACTGAAGCTTTCTTT. Translating it yields CASSSSADNTEAFF.

The chain carries TRBV19 and TRBJ1-2, with a tentative D call TRBD1 (6 bases). Deletions cut 10 bases from V and 8 bases from J, with 14 bases between. Looked up from germline, CDR1 is LNHDA and CDR2 is SQIVND (reference sequence). The CDR3 covers 11 residues. The CDR3 DNA reads TGTGCCATCCAGGGGAGATCGGGCTACACCTTC. Its protein product is CAIQGRSGYTF.

This chain links TRBV7-2 with TRBJ1-4; D not resolved. The germline V gene encodes CDR1 SGHTA and CDR2 FQGNSA. The CDR3 spans 13 residues. Deletions cut 5 bases from V and 7 bases from J, with 11 bases between. The CDR3 spells CASSLNRGEKLFF. In nucleotides, the CDR3 is TGTGCCAGCAGCCTCAACCGGGGTGAAAAACTGTTTTTT.

The rearrangement links TRBV18 to TRBJ1-1; perhaps TRBD1 as D (5 bases). Trimming cost V 5 bases and J 1 base, with 8 bases left between them. Germline CDR1 reads KGHSH; CDR2 reads LQKENI. The CDR3 covers 13 residues. CDR3 in DNA: TGTGCCAGCTCAATCGACAGGAACACTGAAGCTTTCTTT. Encoded protein: CASSIDRNTEAFF. Full variable domain (rest looked up from reference TRBV18 and TRBJ1-1): NAGVMQNPRHLVRRRGQEARLRCSPMKGHSHVYWYRQLPEEGLKFMVYLQKENIIDESGMPKERFSAEFPKEGPSILRIQQVVRGDSAAYFCASSIDRNTEAFFGQGTRLTVV.

The chain carries TRBV7-6 and TRBJ1-1; D ambiguous. This CDR3 region has 14 residues. V gave up 1 base and J gave up 0 bases, with 6 bases separating them. CDR1 is SGHVS, CDR2 FNYEAQ, per germline. CDR3 amino acids: CASSLGEVNTEAFF. For the CDR3, the DNA is TGTGCCAGCAGCTTAGGTGAGGTGAACACTGAAGCTTTCTTT.

V gene TRBV4-2 combines with J gene TRBJ1-4; 7 bases are a match to TRBD1. CDR3 length equals 14 residues. CDR1 LGHNA and CDR2 YNFKEQ come from the germline V gene. V dropped 0 bases and J dropped 9; count of bases not matched to a gene: 4. The CDR3, as DNA: TGTGCCAGCAGCCAAGAATTGGGACAGAAAAAACTGTTTTTT. Protein: CASSQELGQKKLFF.

The chain employs TRBV18 and TRBJ2-5; TRBD2 is a possible D gene (5 bases). The germline V and J ends were trimmed by 0 bases and 2 bases, with 16 bases remaining between them. Germline CDR1 is KGHSH and CDR2 is LQKENI. This CDR3 comprises 17 residues. The CDR3 region is CASSPPLGAVEQETQYF. CDR3 nucleotides: TGTGCCAGCTCACCACCGTTGGGAGCAGTAGAACAAGAGACCCAGTACTTC.

This clone was counted only a few times. The V call is TRBV13, the J call TRBJ1-1; 8 bases fit TRBD1. With 4 bases clipped from V and 6 bases from J, the junction kept 7 bases outside the gene matches. This CDR3 comprises 14 residues. Germline loops: CDR1 PRHDT, CDR2 FYEKMQ (reference sequence). The CDR3 DNA sequence: TGTGCCAGCAGCTCTAGGACAGGGAGGGCTGAAGCTTTCTTT. It specifies CASSSRTGRAEAFF. The full variable domain, with the rest looked up from reference TRBV13 and TRBJ1-1, is AAGVIQSPRHLIKEKRETATLKCYPIPRHDTVYWYQQGPGQDPQFLISFYEKMQSDKGSIPDRFSAQQFSDYHSELNMSSLELGDSALYFCASSSRTGRAEAFFGQGTRLTVV.

This clone was seen a few times. V is TRBV19 and J is TRBJ2-1; 12 bases align to TRBD2. Per the germline V gene, CDR1 is LNHDA and CDR2 is SQIVND (reference sequence). V was pared by 5 bases and J by 5 bases, with 13 bases of the junction left unmatched. The CDR3 is 18 residues long. The CDR3 loop is CASSHTPLAGGFDNEQFF. The CDR3 nucleotides read TGTGCCAGTAGTCATACCCCTCTAGCGGGGGGGTTTGACAATGAGCAGTTCTTC.

The chain recombines TRBV11-2 with TRBJ2-5; TRBD2 aligns across 15 bases. The germline V gene encodes CDR1 SGHAT and CDR2 FQNNGV. With V trimmed by 1 base and J by 4 bases, 7 bases remained unmatched. The CDR3 totals 18 residues. The CDR3 protein is CASSLGFGLAGGPETQYF. In DNA, the CDR3 is TGTGCCAGCAGCTTAGGGTTCGGACTAGCGGGGGGGCCAGAGACCCAGTACTTC.

The gene calls are TRBV29-1 and TRBJ1-2; no clear D. V shed 4 bases and J shed 5 bases, with 14 bases lying between them. The CDR3 length is 13 residues. The germline V gene has CDR1 SQVTM and CDR2 ANQGSEA. For the CDR3, the DNA is TGCAGCGTTGTTGAATCCGGAGGATATGGCTACACCTTC. This sequence encodes CSVVESGGYGYTF. Using reference TRBV29-1 and TRBJ1-2 for the parts outside the CDR3, the full variable domain is SAVISQKPSRDICQRGTSLTIQCQVDSQVTMMFWYRQQPGQSLTLIATANQGSEATYESGFVIDKFPISRPNLTFSTLTVSNMSPEDSSIYLCSVVESGGYGYTFGSGTRLTVV.

The rearrangement uses TRBV6-6 and TRBJ2-1; D is possibly TRBD2 (5 bases). Germline V lookup: CDR1 MNHNY, CDR2 SVGAGI (reference sequence). This CDR3 spans 14 amino acids. Trimming shortened V by 2 bases and J by 6 bases, and 11 bases separated the two germline ends. The CDR3 DNA reads TGTGCCAGCAGTTACGTATCAGGAGGCAATGAGCAGTTCTTC. Translated: CASSYVSGGNEQFF.

The chain uses TRBV2 and TRBJ2-3; 7 bases line up with TRBD2. Germline V gives CDR1 SNHLY, CDR2 FYNNEI. Germline trimming cut 8 bases from V and 0 bases from J; bases unmatched to any gene: 5. There are 14 residues in the CDR3. CDR3 amino acids: CASLGDYSTDTQYF. The CDR3 bases are TGTGCCAGCTTAGGGGACTATAGCACAGATACGCAGTATTTT.

The rearrangement uses TRBV9 and TRBJ2-3; maybe TRBD2 (5 bases). V shed 0 bases and J shed 1 base, with 12 bases lying between them. The CDR3 is made up of 16 amino acids. The germline V gene has CDR1 SGDLS and CDR2 YYNGEE. The CDR3 DNA reads TGTGCCAGCAGCGTAGCCAGCCCGGAGGGCACAGATACGCAGTATTTT. Translated, it gives CASSVASPEGTDTQYF.

V gene TRBV10-3 combines with J gene TRBJ1-1; D perhaps matches TRBD1 (6 bases). The CDR3 has 14 residues. The germline V gene has CDR1 ENHRY and CDR2 SYGVKD. V lost 2 bases, J lost 0 bases, and 7 bases lay in between. CDR3 sequence reads: CAISEGQMNTEAFF. The DNA for the CDR3 is TGTGCCATCAGTGAGGGACAGATGAACACTGAAGCTTTCTTT.

The genes are TRBV9 and TRBJ2-1; 7 bases line up with TRBD2. Germline V gives CDR1 SGDLS, CDR2 YYNGEE. The CDR3 runs 14 residues. V lost 0 bases, J lost 7 bases, and 4 bases stayed unmatched. The CDR3 sequence: CASSVAGTTNEQFF. CDR3 coding DNA: TGTGCCAGCAGCGTAGCCGGGACTACGAATGAGCAGTTCTTC.